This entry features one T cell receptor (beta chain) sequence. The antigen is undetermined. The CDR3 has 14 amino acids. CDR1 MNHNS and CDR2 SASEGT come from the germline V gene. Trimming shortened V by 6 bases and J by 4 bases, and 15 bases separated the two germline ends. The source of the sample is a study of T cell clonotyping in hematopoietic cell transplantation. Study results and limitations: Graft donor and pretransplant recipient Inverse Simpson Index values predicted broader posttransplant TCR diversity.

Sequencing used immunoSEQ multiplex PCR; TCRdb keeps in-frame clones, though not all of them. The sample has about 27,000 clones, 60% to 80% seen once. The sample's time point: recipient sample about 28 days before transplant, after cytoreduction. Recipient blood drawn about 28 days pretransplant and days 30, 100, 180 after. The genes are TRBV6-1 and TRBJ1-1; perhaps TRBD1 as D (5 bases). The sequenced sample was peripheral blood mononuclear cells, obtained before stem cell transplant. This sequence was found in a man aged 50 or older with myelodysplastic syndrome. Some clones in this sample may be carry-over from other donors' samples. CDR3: CASRAGDFGTEAFF. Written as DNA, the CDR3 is TGTGCCAGCAGGGCGGGGGATTTTGGCACTGAAGCTTTCTTT.